A selection of T cell receptor beta chains follows, all from one sample in a study of blood T cell repertoires in COVID-19. The method was immunoSEQ multiplex PCR; TCRdb's version includes in-frame clones alone and lacks a portion of them. This table holds 200,000 to 300,000 clones, less than 90% found once. Sequenced input: peripheral blood. All receptors come from a man in his sixties with acute or convalescent COVID-19. The CDR3 runs from the conserved cysteine through the conserved F or W. The order of the fields is D gene, J gene, V gene, clone size, CDR3 DNA, CDR3 protein. D genes are given only for firm matches. Expanded clones get a size class; other rows say once, few or many, or leave the size out.

NA,TRBJ2-7,TRBV3-1/TRBV3-2,NA,TGTGCCAGCAGCCAAGGAATAGGGGGCTCCTACGAGCAGTACTTC,CASSQGIGGSYEQYF
NA,TRBJ2-5,TRBV29-1,NA,TGCAGCGCCATCTACTTCCAAGAGACCCAGTACTTC,CSAIYFQETQYF
NA,TRBJ1-5,TRBV7-6,once,TGTGCCAGCAGCTTAGGGGGGCAGGGCAATCAGCCCCAGCATTTT,CASSLGGQGNQPQHF
NA,TRBJ2-2,TRBV2,NA,TGTGCCAGCAGTCTCCAGGAGGATTTCGGGGAGCTGTTTTTT,CASSLQEDFGELFF
TRBD1,TRBJ2-7,TRBV14,NA,TGTGCCAGCAGCCCAACCGACAGGGTCTCCTACGAGCAGTACTTC,CASSPTDRVSYEQYF
TRBD2,TRBJ2-7,TRBV6-2/TRBV6-3,NA,TGTGCCAGCAGTTACTCCGGGGGGACCTACGAGCAGTACTTC,CASSYSGGTYEQYF
NA,TRBJ1-1,TRBV1,NA,TGCACCAGCAGCCAAGAGGGGCTAAAGGGCATGAACACTGAAGCTTTCTTT,CTSSQEGLKGMNTEAFF
NA,TRBJ2-1,TRBV28,NA,TGTGCCAGCAGTCCTCTAGGGAGCCGCCCCTACAATGAGCAGTTCTTC,CASSPLGSRPYNEQFF
NA,TRBJ2-5,TRBV14,NA,TGTGCCAGCAGCCCCGGGCTAGCCCTTTACTTC,CASSPGLALYF
TRBD2,TRBJ2-2,TRBV5-4,NA,TGTGCCAGCAGCCTGGAACCTAGCGGCATCACCGGGGAGCTGTTTTTT,CASSLEPSGITGELFF
TRBD1,TRBJ2-7,TRBV19,NA,TGTGCCAGTGGACAGGGAGACTCCTACGAGCAGTACTTC,CASGQGDSYEQYF
TRBD1,TRBJ2-7,TRBV7-3,NA,TGTGCCAGCAGCTTGGGACAGGGGAATTACGAGCAGTACTTC,CASSLGQGNYEQYF
NA,TRBJ2-3,TRBV11-1,NA,TGTGCCAGCAGCTTAAGAGACACAGATACGCAGTATTTT,CASSLRDTDTQYF
NA,TRBJ2-7,TRBV6-5,NA,TGTGCCAGCAGTAACAGACCTCGCGAGCAGTACTTC,CASSNRPREQYF
NA,TRBJ2-7,TRBV27,NA,TGTGCCAGCAGTCCACCCCCTTCGCGGACCTACGAGCAGTACTTC,CASSPPPSRTYEQYF
NA,TRBJ1-5,TRBV2,NA,TGTGCCAGCAGTGAACCAGGGTACAATCAGCCCCAGCATTTT,CASSEPGYNQPQHF
NA,TRBJ2-7,TRBV28,NA,TGTGCCAGCAGCCAATTATGGTCAGGGATCCTCAACTACGAGCAGTACTTC,CASSQLWSGILNYEQYF
TRBD2,TRBJ2-3,TRBV10-3,NA,TGTGCCATCAGTGGGCTAGCGGGAGGTACAGATACGCAGTATTTT,CAISGLAGGTDTQYF
TRBD1,TRBJ1-2,TRBV19,NA,TGTGCCAGTAGTACTCGACCGGGACAGGGAGCTAGCTATGGCTACACCTTC,CASSTRPGQGASYGYTF
NA,TRBJ2-2,TRBV6-2/TRBV6-3,NA,TGTGCCAGCAGTTACAACAGGGCCTGGAACACCGGGGAGCTGTTTTTT,CASSYNRAWNTGELFF
NA,TRBJ1-1,TRBV19,NA,TGTGCCAGTAGTCCCGTTCGGAGACCCCCTGAAGCTTTCTTT,CASSPVRRPPEAFF
TRBD2,TRBJ2-5,TRBV7-9,NA,TGTGCCAGCAGCTTTAGGTCTAGCGGGATGGAGACCCAGTACTTC,CASSFRSSGMETQYF
TRBD1,TRBJ2-2,TRBV6-4,once,TGTGCCAGCCGGGACAGGGGGCAGGACACCGGGGAGCTGTTTTTT,CASRDRGQDTGELFF
TRBD2,TRBJ2-7,TRBV27,NA,TGTGCCAGCCTCCGGGGGGGGGATCGGGTCCCTCCTTACGAGCAGTACTTC,CASLRGGDRVPPYEQYF
NA,TRBJ2-2,TRBV19,NA,TGTGCCAGTACCCAACGGGACATCACCGGGGAGCTGTTTTTT,CASTQRDITGELFF
NA,TRBJ1-1,TRBV6-1,NA,TGTGCCAGCAGTGAACAAAGGGAGGGGTGGGCTTTCTTT,CASSEQREGWAFF
NA,TRBJ1-5,TRBV7-9,few,TGTGCCAGCAGCTTAGGGGGGGGCAATCAGCCCCAGCATTTT,CASSLGGGNQPQHF
NA,TRBJ1-3,TRBV9,NA,TGTGCCAGCAGCTCCTTTAAAACTGGAAACACCATATATTTT,CASSSFKTGNTIYF
NA,TRBJ2-1,TRBV3-1/TRBV3-2,NA,TGTGCCAGCAGCCAAGATGGGCAGGGATCTCTCAATGAGCAGTTCTTC,CASSQDGQGSLNEQFF
TRBD2,TRBJ2-6,TRBV9,once,TGTGCCAGCAGCCCCCAACTAGCGGGCCGTTCCTCTGGGGCCAACGTCCTGACTTTC,CASSPQLAGRSSGANVLTF
NA,TRBJ2-1,TRBV5-1,once,TGCGCCAGCAGCTGGACTGATAGCTCCTACAATGAGCAGTTCTTC,CASSWTDSSYNEQFF
NA,TRBJ2-7,TRBV11-2,NA,TGTGCCAGCAGCTTACCAGGCCCGTACGAGCAGTACTTC,CASSLPGPYEQYF
NA,TRBJ1-2,TRBV4-3,NA,TGCGCCAGCAGCCCCCCCGGGAGAGTCGGCTACACCTTC,CASSPPGRVGYTF
TRBD1,TRBJ1-2,TRBV4-2,NA,TGTGCCAGCAGCCAAGATTGGTTCGACAGGGCGGAGGATGGCTACACCTTC,CASSQDWFDRAEDGYTF
NA,TRBJ2-7,TRBV5-1,NA,TGCGCCAGCAGCTTGGGATCCGGGGCCCCGGACCCCGGGGGGTACTTC,CASSLGSGAPDPGGYF
NA,TRBJ1-5,TRBV6-5,NA,TGTGCCAGCAGCGGGGAGCAGGGCAATCAGCCCCAGCATTTT,CASSGEQGNQPQHF
TRBD1,TRBJ1-6,TRBV28,NA,TGTGCCAGCACTCCTCAGGGGGCGCGAAATTCACCCCTCCACTTT,CASTPQGARNSPLHF
TRBD1,TRBJ2-2,TRBV7-2,few,TGTGCCAGCAGCTGGGGACAGGGGAACACCGGGGAGCTGTTTTTT,CASSWGQGNTGELFF
TRBD1,TRBJ1-2,TRBV5-6,NA,TGTGCCAGCAGCCCGGGACAGAGCTATGGCTACACCTTC,CASSPGQSYGYTF
TRBD2,TRBJ2-3,TRBV5-4,NA,TGTGCCAGCAGCCCCCCGGGGGGTCGAGGCGCAGATACGCAGTATTTT,CASSPPGGRGADTQYF
NA,TRBJ2-3,TRBV4-3,few,TGCGCCAGCAGCCAACAGGGTTACACGCAGTATTTT,CASSQQGYTQYF
NA,TRBJ2-7,TRBV7-6,NA,TGTGCCAGCAGCTTAGTCGGGGCAGGGGCCTACGAGCAGTACTTC,CASSLVGAGAYEQYF
TRBD2,TRBJ2-5,TRBV29-1,few,TGCAGCGTTGATGCGGGGGTCTGGGAGACCCAGTACTTC,CSVDAGVWETQYF
NA,TRBJ1-5,TRBV12-3/TRBV12-4,NA,TGTGCCAGCAGCCCCGGACATCAGTGGCCCCAGCATTTT,CASSPGHQWPQHF
TRBD1,TRBJ2-7,TRBV7-9,NA,TGTGCCAGCAGCTTCCGGACAGGGGCTCACGAGCAGTACTTC,CASSFRTGAHEQYF
NA,TRBJ1-1,TRBV7-3,NA,TGTGCCAGCAGCTCCCAGGAGAACACTGAAGCTTTCTTT,CASSSQENTEAFF